Each of the 21 T cell receptor beta chains below was sequenced from the same sample in a study of shared clonotypes between healthy human individuals. Clones were sequenced by immunoSEQ multiplex PCR, and TCRdb holds only the in-frame ones, with some missing. The profile covers 75,000 to 100,000 clones, with less than 50% appearing a single time and over 12% taken by the ten largest. Sample: PBMCs. The receptors were sampled from a middle-aged woman in good health. Some clones in this sample may be carry-over from other donors' samples.

The rearrangement uses TRBV2 and TRBJ2-5; D may be TRBD2 (5 bases). Germline loops: CDR1 SNHLY, CDR2 FYNNEI. Trimming left V 2 bases short and J 7 bases short, with 11 bases between. This CDR3 comprises 13 residues. The CDR3 DNA reads TGTGCCAGCAGTGAAAACGGGATAGGGACCCAGTACTTC. As protein: CASSENGIGTQYF.

In its sample, this clone was seen many times. V gene TRBV27 combines with J gene TRBJ2-1, with a possible D match to TRBD2 (5 bases). The V gene lost 4 bases and the J gene lost 1 base, with 14 bases spanning the gap. Germline CDR1 MNHEY, CDR2 SMNVEV (reference sequence). This CDR3 comprises 16 residues. In nucleotides, the CDR3 is TGTGCCAGCAGTTACCCTCACGGAGGTTCCTACAATGAGCAGTTCTTC. Translating it yields CASSYPHGGSYNEQFF.

The V and J genes are TRBV7-3 and TRBJ2-7, with 10 bases that match TRBD1. With 2 bases clipped from V and 0 bases from J, the junction kept 1 base outside the gene matches. CDR3 length: 15 residues. The germline V gene has CDR1 SGHTA and CDR2 FQGTGA. The CDR3 reads CASSLGDRGSYEQYF. For the CDR3, the DNA is TGTGCCAGCAGCTTAGGGGACAGGGGCTCCTACGAGCAGTACTTC.

This clone has a handful of counts. The chain has TRBV15 and TRBJ2-7, with D uncertain. V lost 0 bases and J lost 3, with 9 bases in between. CDR3 length: 14 residues. Germline CDR1 and CDR2: LNHNV and YYDKDF (reference sequence). The CDR3, as DNA: TGTGCCACCAGCAGAGACCTCCCTGGCTACGAGCAGTACTTC. Residues: CATSRDLPGYEQYF.

The chain links TRBV6-5 to TRBJ2-7, with D possibly being TRBD2 (6 bases). V lost 8 bases and J lost 5, with 16 bases in between. The germline gives CDR1 MNHEY, CDR2 SVGAGI. The CDR3 spans 13 residues. CDR3: CASLRQGGDEQYF. CDR3 coding DNA: TGTGCCAGCCTCCGGCAGGGCGGGGACGAGCAGTACTTC.

The chain joins TRBV9 to TRBJ1-1, with a tentative D call TRBD1 (6 bases). V was trimmed by 6 bases and J by 8 bases, leaving 11 bases between them. CDR1 is SGDLS, CDR2 YYNGEE, per germline. The CDR3 sequence is 11 residues long. This CDR3 is CASTQGTEAFF. The CDR3 DNA follows: TGTGCCAGCACCCAGGGGACCGAAGCTTTCTTT.

This chain connects TRBV20-1 to TRBJ2-7, with D unresolved. There are 11 residues in the CDR3. Per germline, CDR1 DFQATT and CDR2 SNEGSKA (reference sequence). V shed 5 bases and J shed 4 bases, with 9 bases lying between them. The DNA for the CDR3 is TGCAGTGCTGGGCCTAGGTACGAGCAGTACTTC. Amino acid sequence: CSAGPRYEQYF.

V usage is TRBV7-6 and J usage is TRBJ2-7; TRBD2 might be the D (6 bases). Germline V lookup: CDR1 SGHVS, CDR2 FNYEAQ. The CDR3 consists of 14 residues. Trimming pared 5 bases from V and 2 bases from J, leaving 13 bases between. CDR3 nucleotides: TGTGCCAGCAGCCTCGGGACTTCTGCCTACGAGCAGTACTTC. It codes for CASSLGTSAYEQYF.

Comment on this clone: With a far larger clone one base away, a read error is the likely cause. This rearrangement joins TRBV28 to TRBJ1-5, with unresolved D. The V gene's germline CDR1 is MDHEN and CDR2 SYDVKM. Trimming cost V 7 bases and J 0 bases, with 7 bases left between them. The CDR3 is made up of 13 amino acids. The CDR3, as DNA: TGTGCCAGCAATTGGGATAGCAATCAGCCCCAGCATTTT. Protein product: CASNWDSNQPQHF.

This clone has at least ten counts. The V and J genes are TRBV7-3 and TRBJ1-1; perhaps TRBD1 as D (5 bases). Trimming cost V 3 bases and J 1 base, with 6 bases left between them. The CDR3 has 13 amino acids. Germline V gives CDR1 SGHTA, CDR2 FQGTGA. The CDR3 region is CASSFGANTEAFF. The CDR3 DNA reads as TGTGCCAGCAGCTTCGGGGCGAACACTGAAGCTTTCTTT.

This chain connects TRBV30 to TRBJ2-6; D assignment may be TRBD1 or TRBD2 (6 bases each). V lost 2 bases, J lost 4 bases, and 9 bases lay in between. Germline V gives CDR1 GTSNPN, CDR2 SVGIG (reference sequence). CDR3 length: 14 amino acids. In DNA, the CDR3 is TGTGCCTGGAGTCGGGGGCCGGGGGCCAACGTCCTGACTTTC. This translates into CAWSRGPGANVLTF.

This clone occurred many times. The chain uses TRBV30 and TRBJ2-6, with D perhaps TRBD2 (6 bases). CDR1 GTSNPN and CDR2 SVGIG come from the germline V gene (reference sequence). The CDR3 sequence is 14 residues long. The germline V and J ends were trimmed by 5 bases and 0 bases, with 8 bases remaining between them. CDR3 protein: CAWRESSGANVLTF. The CDR3 nucleotides read TGTGCCTGGCGGGAGAGCTCTGGGGCCAACGTCCTGACTTTC.

There are a few counts of this clone. CDR3 loop: CASCDTSGNTIYF. The DNA for the CDR3 is TGTGCCAGCTGTGACACCTCTGGAAACACCATATATTTT. V usage is TRBV28 and J usage is TRBJ1-3, with D unresolved. Germline V gene data show CDR1 as MDHEN and CDR2 as SYDVKM. Trimming removed 8 bases from V and 0 bases from J, with 8 bases in between. The CDR3 runs to 13 residues.

Comment on this clone: This may be a read error, as it is one base from a much larger clone. The chain uses TRBV30 and TRBJ1-5; 8 nucleotides agree with TRBD1. This CDR3 is 14 amino acids long. Unmatched junction bases numbered 9, after V lost 2 bases and J lost 9 bases. The germline CDR1 and CDR2 sequences are GTSNPN and SVGIG (reference sequence). The CDR3 here is CAWSPGTGDRPQHF. In DNA, the CDR3 is TGTGCCTGGAGTCCCGGGACAGGCGATCGGCCCCAGCATTTT.

This clone was counted between two and nine times. The chain carries TRBV30 and TRBJ2-1; 9 positions agree with TRBD2. The germline CDR1 and CDR2 sequences are GTSNPN and SVGIG (reference sequence). V dropped 6 bases and J dropped 2; count of bases not matched to a gene: 5. The CDR3 consists of 14 residues. DNA of the CDR3: TGTGCCTGTAGCGGGAGTACCCCCTACAATGAGCAGTTCTTC. Its protein product is CACSGSTPYNEQFF.

The chain couples TRBV7-2 to TRBJ1-2, with D hard to call. The CDR3 is made up of 15 amino acids. Trimming took off 1 base at V and 2 bases at J, with 11 bases between the two ends. Germline CDR1 reads SGHTA; CDR2 reads FQGNSA. The CDR3 is CASSLGRPTNYGYTF. The DNA of the CDR3 is TGTGCCAGCAGCTTAGGGCGGCCGACAAACTATGGCTACACCTTC.

The rearrangement joins TRBV28 to TRBJ2-5; the match to TRBD2 covers 10 bases. The J call may be in error: the DNA end matches TRBJ2-7 better. Germline CDR1 reads MDHEN; CDR2 reads SYDVKM. The CDR3 length is 15 residues. CDR3 in amino acids: CASSLSSGSSYEQYF. The CDR3 DNA follows: TGTGCCAGCAGTTTATCTAGCGGGAGCTCCTACGAGCAGTACTTC.

Judged by abundance, this clone is medium-sized. The V call is TRBV5-4, the J call TRBJ2-7, with a weak D call TRBD2 (6 bases). The V gene's germline CDR1 is SGHNT and CDR2 YYREEE (reference sequence). V lost 2 bases and J lost 0, with 12 bases in between. This CDR3 region has 15 residues. CDR3 bases: TGTGCCAGCAGCTTAGGCGGGGCGAGCTCCTACGAGCAGTACTTC. It translates to CASSLGGASSYEQYF. Using reference TRBV5-4 and TRBJ2-7 for the parts outside the CDR3, the full variable domain is ETGVTQSPTHLIKTRGQQVTLRCSSQSGHNTVSWYQQALGQGPQFIFQYYREEENGRGNFPPRFSGLQFPNYSSELNVNALELDDSALYLCASSLGGASSYEQYFGPGTRLTVT.

This clone was counted once. This chain links TRBV5-6 with TRBJ2-5, with TRBD2 matching over 12 bases. The V segment lost 2 bases and the J segment 6 bases; nucleotides outside the gene matches: 8. Germline V CDR1 and CDR2: SGHDT, YYEEEE. The CDR3 is 16 residues long. The CDR3: CASSFFGTSGLQTQYF. The CDR3 DNA reads as TGTGCCAGCAGCTTTTTCGGGACTAGCGGGCTTCAGACCCAGTACTTC.

The V gene is TRBV30, the J gene TRBJ2-1; 9 nucleotides match TRBD2. The germline CDR1 and CDR2 sequences are GTSNPN and SVGIG (reference sequence). This CDR3 comprises 16 residues. With V trimmed by 4 bases and J by 1 base, 8 bases remained unmatched. As DNA, the CDR3 is TGTGCCTGGAAGCAAGCGGGAGGCCCTTCCTACAATGAGCAGTTCTTC. Its translation is CAWKQAGGPSYNEQFF.

The rearrangement uses TRBV7-7 and TRBJ2-1, with 11 positions matching TRBD2. CDR1 is SSHAT and CDR2 is FNYEAQ in the germline V gene (reference sequence). The CDR3 covers 16 residues. V shed 1 base, J shed 3 bases, and the junction held 2 bases outside the gene matches. CDR3 nucleotides: TGTGCCAGCAGCTTAGTAGCGGGAGGGAACTACAATGAGCAGTTCTTC. As protein: CASSLVAGGNYNEQFF.